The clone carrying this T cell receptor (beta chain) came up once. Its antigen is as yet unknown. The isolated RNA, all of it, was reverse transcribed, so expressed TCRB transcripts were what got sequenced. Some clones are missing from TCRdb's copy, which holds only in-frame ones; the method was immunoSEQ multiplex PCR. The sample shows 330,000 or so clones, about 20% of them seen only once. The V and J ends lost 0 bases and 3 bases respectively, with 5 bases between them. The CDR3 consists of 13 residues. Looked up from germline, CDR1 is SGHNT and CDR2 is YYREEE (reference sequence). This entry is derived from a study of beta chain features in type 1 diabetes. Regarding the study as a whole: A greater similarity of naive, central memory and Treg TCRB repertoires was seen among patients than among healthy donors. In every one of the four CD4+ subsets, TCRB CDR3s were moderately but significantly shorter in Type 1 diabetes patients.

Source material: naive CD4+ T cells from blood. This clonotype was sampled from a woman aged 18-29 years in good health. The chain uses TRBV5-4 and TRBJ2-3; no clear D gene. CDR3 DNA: TGTGCCAGCAGCTTGGGGAGTACAGATACGCAGTATTTT. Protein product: CASSLGSTDTQYF.